This TCR beta chain originates from a study of T cells in Graves' hyperthyroidism and ophthalmopathy. From RNA transcripts, TCR beta CDR3 regions were amplified. HTBI primers were the set used in a first-round RT-PCR of the TCR CDR3. TCRdb used MiXCR to reprocess the multiplex PCR reads, holding one entry per CDR3 protein. The sample carries 500,000 to 650,000 distinct CDR3 sequences, just under 20% recorded once. This CDR3 region has 13 residues. CDR1 is SEHNR and CDR2 is FQNEAQ in the germline V gene (reference sequence). V lost 1 base and J lost 5, with 6 bases in between. The receptor's source is a man aged 35 to 55 with Graves' ophthalmopathy. Sequencing used blood. The V and J genes are TRBV7-9 and TRBJ2-4, with TRBD2 as a possible D gene (5 bases). The CDR3 region is CASSLGGQNIQYF. CDR3 in DNA: TGTGCCAGCAGCTTAGGCGGGCAAAACATTCAGTACTTC. The full variable domain, in which reference TRBV7-9 and TRBJ2-4 provide the parts outside the CDR3, is DTGVSQNPRHKITKRGQNVTFRCDPISEHNRLYWYRQTLGQGPEFLTYFQNEAQLEKSRLLSDRFSAERPKGSFSTLEIQRTEQGDSAMYLCASSLGGQNIQYFGAGTRLSVL.